Listed below are T cell receptor beta chains from one sample, sequenced in a study of beta chain features in type 1 diabetes. Profiled with immunoSEQ multiplex PCR; TCRdb holds only in-frame clones, not every one. This sample has roughly 230,000 clones, with 9.6% found just once. The sequencing sample was made of naive CD4+ T cells from blood. The receptors originated from a woman between 18 and 30 years old in good health. Each CDR3 is given with its conserved first and last residue. The order of the fields is D gene, V gene, CDR3 length, clone size, J gene, CDR3 DNA, CDR3 protein. The D gene is left open where the match is weak. Where a row states a size, it is once, few, many or the class of an expanded clone; other rows omit it.

-	TRBV29-1	15	few	TRBJ2-1	TGCAGCGTACCCTACCGGGACACTGCCTTGATGGAGCAGTTCTTC	CSVPYRDTALMEQFF
-	TRBV30	13	-	TRBJ1-5	TGTGCCTGGAGTGTAAGCCTTAATCAGCCCCAGCATTTT	CAWSVSLNQPQHF
TRBD1	TRBV7-9	14	few	TRBJ1-4	TGTGCCAGCAGCCCGGGACAGGGGAATGAAAAACTGTTTTTT	CASSPGQGNEKLFF
-	TRBV5-6	15	-	TRBJ1-2	TGTGCCAGCAGCTTCGTGGACAGTACTAACTATGGCTACACCTTC	CASSFVDSTNYGYTF
-	TRBV28	14	-	TRBJ2-2	TGTGCCAGCCAAACAAGCGTATTCACCGGGGAGCTGTTTTTT	CASQTSVFTGELFF
-	TRBV7-9	16	-	TRBJ1-1	TGTGCCAGCAGCTTAGGGACAGCTTTATTGAACACTGAAGCTTTCTTT	CASSLGTALLNTEAFF
TRBD2	TRBV9	17	few	TRBJ2-1	TGTGCCAGCAGCCCGAGGAGGGGTCTAGCGGGACGGGATGAGCAGTTCTTC	CASSPRRGLAGRDEQFF
TRBD1	TRBV11-3	16	-	TRBJ2-2	TGTGCCAGCAGCCGAAGACAGGGACGCGGCACCGGGGAGCTGTTTTTT	CASSRRQGRGTGELFF
TRBD1	TRBV29-1	11	many	TRBJ1-1	TGCAGCACCCGGACAGGGGTTGTAGCTTTCTTT	CSTRTGVVAFF
-	TRBV29-1	12	few	TRBJ2-3	TGCAGCGTTGTGCCTAGTAAATATACGCAGTATTTT	CSVVPSKYTQYF
-	TRBV20-1	11	-	TRBJ2-1	TGCAGTGCTGGACTGTCCCACGAGCAGTTCTTC	CSAGLSHEQFF
-	TRBV19	12	-	TRBJ1-5	TGTGCCAGTAGCCCGGGGGGTCAGCCCCAGCATTTT	CASSPGGQPQHF
TRBD1	TRBV5-6	13	-	TRBJ2-7	TGTGCCAGCAGCACAGGGACAGGAGGCGAGCAGTACTTC	CASSTGTGGEQYF
-	TRBV11-2	15	few	TRBJ1-2	TGTGCCAGCAGCTCTATCCTACAGGGAAGGGAGGGCTACACCTTC	CASSSILQGREGYTF
-	TRBV30	13	few	TRBJ1-5	TGTGCCTGGACCGTGGGGGGAGATCAGCCCCAGCATTTT	CAWTVGGDQPQHF
-	TRBV5-1	13	-	TRBJ1-1	TGCGCCAGCTCCGACACTCTGAACACTGAAGCTTTCTTT	CASSDTLNTEAFF